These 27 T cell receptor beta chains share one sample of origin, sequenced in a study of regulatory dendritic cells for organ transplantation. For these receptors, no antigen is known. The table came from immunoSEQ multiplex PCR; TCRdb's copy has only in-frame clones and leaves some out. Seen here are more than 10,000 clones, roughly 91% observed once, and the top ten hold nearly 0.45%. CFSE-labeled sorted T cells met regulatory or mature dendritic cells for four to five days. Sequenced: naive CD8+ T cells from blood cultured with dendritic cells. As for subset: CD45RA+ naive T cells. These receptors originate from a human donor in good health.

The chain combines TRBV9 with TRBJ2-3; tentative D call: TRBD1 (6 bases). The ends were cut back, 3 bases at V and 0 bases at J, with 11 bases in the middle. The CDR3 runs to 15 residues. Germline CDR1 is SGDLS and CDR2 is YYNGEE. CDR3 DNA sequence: TGTGCCAGCAGCGCCTGGGGGCGTAGCACAGATACGCAGTATTTT. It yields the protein CASSAWGRSTDTQYF.

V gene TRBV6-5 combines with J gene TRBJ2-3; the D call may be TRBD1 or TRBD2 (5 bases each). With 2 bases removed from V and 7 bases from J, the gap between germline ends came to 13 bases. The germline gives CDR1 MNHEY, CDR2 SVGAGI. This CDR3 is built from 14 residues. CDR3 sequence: CASSYGMGPYTQYF. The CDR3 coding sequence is TGTGCCAGCAGTTACGGAATGGGACCATATACGCAGTATTTT.

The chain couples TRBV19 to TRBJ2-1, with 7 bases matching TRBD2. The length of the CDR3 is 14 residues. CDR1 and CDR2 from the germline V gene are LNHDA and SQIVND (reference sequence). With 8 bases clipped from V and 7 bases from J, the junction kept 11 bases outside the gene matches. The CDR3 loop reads CASRPGRAVNEQFF. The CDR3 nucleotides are TGTGCCAGTCGCCCGGGGAGGGCCGTTAATGAGCAGTTCTTC. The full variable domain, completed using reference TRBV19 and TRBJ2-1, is DGGITQSPKYLFRKEGQNVTLSCEQNLNHDAMYWYRQDPGQGLRLIYYSQIVNDFQKGDIAEGYSVSREKKESFPLTVTSAQKNPTAFYLCASRPGRAVNEQFFGPGTRLTVL.

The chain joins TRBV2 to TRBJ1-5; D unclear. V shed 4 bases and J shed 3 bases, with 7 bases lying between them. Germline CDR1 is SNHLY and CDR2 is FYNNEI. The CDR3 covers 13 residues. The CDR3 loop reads CASSGTNNQPQHF. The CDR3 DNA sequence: TGTGCCAGCAGTGGGACGAACAATCAGCCCCAGCATTTT.

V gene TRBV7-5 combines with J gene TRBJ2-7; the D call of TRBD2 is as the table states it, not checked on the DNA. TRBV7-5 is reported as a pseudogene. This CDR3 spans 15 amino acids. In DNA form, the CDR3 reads TGTGCCAGAAGCTTAGTCCGCGGGAGGGCGTACGAGCAGTACTTC. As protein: CARSLVRGRAYEQYF.

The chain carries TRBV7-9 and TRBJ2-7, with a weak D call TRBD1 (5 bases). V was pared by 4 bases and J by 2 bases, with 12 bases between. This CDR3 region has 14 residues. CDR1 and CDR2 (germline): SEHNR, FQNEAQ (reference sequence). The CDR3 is CASSSPMGPYEQYF. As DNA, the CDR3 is TGTGCCAGCAGCTCGCCCATGGGGCCCTACGAGCAGTACTTC.

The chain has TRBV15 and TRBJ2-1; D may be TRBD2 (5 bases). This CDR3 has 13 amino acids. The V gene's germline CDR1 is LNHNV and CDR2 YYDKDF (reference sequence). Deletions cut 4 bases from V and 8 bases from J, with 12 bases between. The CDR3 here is CATSTGGLYEQFF. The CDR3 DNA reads TGTGCCACCAGCACCGGAGGCCTTTATGAGCAGTTCTTC.

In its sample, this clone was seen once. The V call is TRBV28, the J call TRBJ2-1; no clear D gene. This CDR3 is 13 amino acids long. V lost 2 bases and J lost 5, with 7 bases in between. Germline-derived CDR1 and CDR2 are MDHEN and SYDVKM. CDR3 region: CASSLTSDNEQFF. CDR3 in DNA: TGTGCCAGCAGTTTAACGTCTGACAATGAGCAGTTCTTC. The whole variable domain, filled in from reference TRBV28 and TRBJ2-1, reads DVKVTQSSRYLVKRTGEKVFLECVQDMDHENMFWYRQDPGLGLRLIYFSYDVKMKEKGDIPEGYSVSREKKERFSLILESASTNQTSMYLCASSLTSDNEQFFGPGTRLTVL.

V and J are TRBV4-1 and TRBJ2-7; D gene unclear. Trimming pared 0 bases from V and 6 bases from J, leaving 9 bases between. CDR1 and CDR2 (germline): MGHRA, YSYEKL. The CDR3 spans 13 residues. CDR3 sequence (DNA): TGCGCCAGCAGCCAAGATCGTCCCTCCGAGCAGTACTTC. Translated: CASSQDRPSEQYF.

The CDR3 region is CASSLPGRDTQYF. As DNA, the CDR3 is TGTGCCAGCAGTCTCCCGGGGCGGGATACGCAGTATTTT. The J gene is TRBJ2-3, the V gene TRBV27; D could derive from TRBD1 or TRBD2 (5 bases each). Trimming cost V 5 bases and J 6 bases, with 12 bases left between them. Germline V gene data show CDR1 as MNHEY and CDR2 as SMNVEV (reference sequence). The CDR3 runs to 13 residues.

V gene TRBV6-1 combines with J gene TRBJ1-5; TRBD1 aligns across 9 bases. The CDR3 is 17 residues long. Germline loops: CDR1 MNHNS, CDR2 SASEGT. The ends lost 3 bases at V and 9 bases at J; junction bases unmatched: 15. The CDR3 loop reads CASSEEISGTGFMPQHF. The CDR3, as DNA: TGTGCCAGCAGTGAGGAGATATCCGGGACAGGGTTTATGCCCCAGCATTTT.

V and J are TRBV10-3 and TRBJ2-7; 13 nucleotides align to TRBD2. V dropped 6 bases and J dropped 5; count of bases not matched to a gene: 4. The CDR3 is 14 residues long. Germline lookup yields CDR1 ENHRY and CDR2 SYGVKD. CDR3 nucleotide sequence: TGTGCCATCAGACCCGGGACTAGCGGGGACGAGCAGTACTTC. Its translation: CAIRPGTSGDEQYF.

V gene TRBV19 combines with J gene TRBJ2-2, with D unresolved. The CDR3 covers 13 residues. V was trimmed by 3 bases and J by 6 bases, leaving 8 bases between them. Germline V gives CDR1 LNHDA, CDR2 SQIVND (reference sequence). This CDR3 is CASSITWSGELFF. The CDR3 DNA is TGTGCCAGTAGTATTACGTGGTCCGGGGAGCTGTTTTTT.

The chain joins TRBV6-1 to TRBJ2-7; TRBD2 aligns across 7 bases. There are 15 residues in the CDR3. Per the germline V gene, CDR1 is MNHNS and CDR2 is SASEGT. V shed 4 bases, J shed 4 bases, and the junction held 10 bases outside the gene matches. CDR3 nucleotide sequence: TGTGCCAGCAGTGGTGGATTGGGGGGGAGGTACGAGCAGTACTTC. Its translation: CASSGGLGGRYEQYF.

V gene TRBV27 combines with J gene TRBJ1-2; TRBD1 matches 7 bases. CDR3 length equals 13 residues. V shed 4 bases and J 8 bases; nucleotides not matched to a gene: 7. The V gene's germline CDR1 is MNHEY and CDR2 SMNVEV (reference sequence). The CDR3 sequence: CASSSTGPLGYTF. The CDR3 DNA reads TGTGCCAGCAGTTCGACAGGGCCGCTAGGCTACACCTTC.

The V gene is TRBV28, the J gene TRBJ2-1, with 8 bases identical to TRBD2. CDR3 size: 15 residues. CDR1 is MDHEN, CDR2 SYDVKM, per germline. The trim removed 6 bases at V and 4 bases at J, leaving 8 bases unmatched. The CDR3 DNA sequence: TGTGCCAGCAGAACCTTCCAGCGGGGGTACAATGAGCAGTTCTTC. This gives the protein CASRTFQRGYNEQFF.

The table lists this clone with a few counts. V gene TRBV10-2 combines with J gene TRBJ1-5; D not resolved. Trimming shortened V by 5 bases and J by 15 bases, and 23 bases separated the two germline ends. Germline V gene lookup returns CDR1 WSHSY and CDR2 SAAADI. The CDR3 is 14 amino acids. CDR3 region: CASSLGQVSTTRHF. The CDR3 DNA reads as TGCGCCAGCAGTCTTGGGCAGGTTTCAACTACCAGGCATTTT.

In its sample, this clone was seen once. The CDR3 region has the DNA TGTGCTAGCTGGGCGGGAGGGGGCCTGGAGCAGTACTTC. Translated: CASWAGGGLEQYF. The V call is TRBV30, the J call TRBJ2-7, with 9 bases identical to TRBD2. From germline, CDR1 is GTSNPN and CDR2 SVGIG (reference sequence). CDR3 size: 13 residues. Full variable domain (outside the CDR3, taken from reference TRBV30 and TRBJ2-7): SQTIHQWPATLVQPVGSPLSLECTVEGTSNPNLYWYRQAAGRGLQLLFYSVGIGQISSEVPQNLSASRPQDRQFILSSKKLLLSDSGFYLCASWAGGGLEQYFGPGTRLTVT.

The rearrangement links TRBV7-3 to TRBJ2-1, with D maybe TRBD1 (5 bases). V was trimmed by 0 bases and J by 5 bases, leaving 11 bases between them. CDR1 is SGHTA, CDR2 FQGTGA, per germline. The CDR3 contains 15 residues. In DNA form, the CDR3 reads TGTGCCAGCAGCTTAACACCAGGGTTGCACAATGAGCAGTTCTTC. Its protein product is CASSLTPGLHNEQFF.

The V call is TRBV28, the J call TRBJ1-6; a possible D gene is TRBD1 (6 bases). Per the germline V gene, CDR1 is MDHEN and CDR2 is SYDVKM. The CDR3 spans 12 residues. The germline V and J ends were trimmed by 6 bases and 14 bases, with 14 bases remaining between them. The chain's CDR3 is CASSLRGGALHF. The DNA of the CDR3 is TGTGCCAGCAGCCTTAGGGGGGGTGCCCTCCACTTT.

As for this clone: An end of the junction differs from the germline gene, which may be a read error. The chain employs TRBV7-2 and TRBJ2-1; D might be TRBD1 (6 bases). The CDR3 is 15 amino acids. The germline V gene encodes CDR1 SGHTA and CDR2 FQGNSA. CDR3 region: CASSGRGYNDNGQFF. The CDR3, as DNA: TGTGCCAGCAGCGGCAGGGGATACAACGACAATGGGCAGTTCTTC.

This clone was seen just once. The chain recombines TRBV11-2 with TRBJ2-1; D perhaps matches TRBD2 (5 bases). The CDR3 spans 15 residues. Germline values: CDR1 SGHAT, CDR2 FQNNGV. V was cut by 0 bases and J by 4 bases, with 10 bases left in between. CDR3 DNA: TGTGCCAGCAGCTTAGATCTTAGCGCTTACAATGAGCAGTTCTTC. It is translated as CASSLDLSAYNEQFF.

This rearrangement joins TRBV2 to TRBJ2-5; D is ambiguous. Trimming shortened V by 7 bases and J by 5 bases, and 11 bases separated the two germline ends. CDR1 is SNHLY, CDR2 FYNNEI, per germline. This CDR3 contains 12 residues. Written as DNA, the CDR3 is TGTGCCAGCAACAGCATCACGGAGACCCAGTACTTC. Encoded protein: CASNSITETQYF.

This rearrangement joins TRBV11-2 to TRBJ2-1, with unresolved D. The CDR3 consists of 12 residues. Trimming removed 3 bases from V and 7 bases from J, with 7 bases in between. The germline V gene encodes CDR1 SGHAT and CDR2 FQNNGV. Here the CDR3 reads CASSFLGNEQFF. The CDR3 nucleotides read TGTGCCAGCAGCTTTCTGGGAAATGAGCAGTTCTTC.

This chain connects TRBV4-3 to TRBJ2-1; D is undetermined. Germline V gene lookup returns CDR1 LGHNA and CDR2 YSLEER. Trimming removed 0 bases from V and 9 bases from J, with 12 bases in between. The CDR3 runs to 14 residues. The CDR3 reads CASSQEPIWGEQFF. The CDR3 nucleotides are TGCGCCAGCAGCCAAGAGCCAATCTGGGGTGAGCAGTTCTTC.

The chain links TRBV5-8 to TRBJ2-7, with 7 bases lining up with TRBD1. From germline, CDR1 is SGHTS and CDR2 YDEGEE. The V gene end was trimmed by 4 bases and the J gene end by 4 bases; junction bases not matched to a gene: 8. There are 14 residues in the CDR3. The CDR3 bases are TGTGCCAGCAGCCTCGGGGACAGTCGATACGAGCAGTACTTC. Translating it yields CASSLGDSRYEQYF.

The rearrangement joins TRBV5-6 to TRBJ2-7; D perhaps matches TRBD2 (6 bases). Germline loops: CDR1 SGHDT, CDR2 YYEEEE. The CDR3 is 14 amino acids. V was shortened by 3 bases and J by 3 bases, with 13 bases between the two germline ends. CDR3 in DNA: TGTGCCAGCAGCTCCGCGGGGCAAGACTACGAGCAGTACTTC. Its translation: CASSSAGQDYEQYF.